A selection of T cell receptor beta chains follows, all from one sample in a study of vaccination and CD4 T cells after COVID-19. No antigen has been assigned to these receptors. MiXCR, applied by TCRdb to the PCR reads, yields one record per CDR3 protein. The table records 13,000 or so distinct CDR3 sequences, 40% to 45% of them present only once. The sample comprised CD4+ T cells from blood, cultured in vitro. These receptors all stem from a human donor who had recovered from COVID-19. Both conserved end residues are part of each CDR3. Each record gives: V gene, D gene, J gene, clone size, CDR3 protein, CDR3 DNA. D genes are given only for firm matches. Part of the rows lack a size; the others show once, few, many or a class for expanded clones.

TRBV7-6	TRBD2	TRBJ2-1	.	CASSLESSGKWGQFF	TGTGCCAGCAGCTTAGAGTCTAGCGGGAAATGGGGGCAGTTCTTC
TRBV20-1	TRBD1	TRBJ1-2	.	CSAETGGNYGYTF	TGCAGTGCTGAGACAGGGGGCAACTATGGCTACACCTTC
TRBV10-3	.	TRBJ2-3	few	CATEGFRTDTQYF	TGTGCCACCGAGGGGTTTCGGACAGATACGCAGTATTTT
TRBV7-6	.	TRBJ2-3	.	CASSLALNTDTQYF	TGTGCCAGCAGCTTAGCGCTCAACACAGATACGCAGTATTTT
TRBV5-1	.	TRBJ2-7	.	CASSYQWGPYEQYF	TGCGCCAGCAGCTATCAGTGGGGCCCCTACGAGCAGTACTTC
TRBV25-1	.	TRBJ1-2	.	CASSEVTAAYYGYTF	TGTGCCAGCAGTGAAGTGACGGCAGCTTACTATGGCTACACCTTC
TRBV2	TRBD2	TRBJ2-5	few	CASSPTSGRSETQYF	TGTGCCAGCAGCCCTACTAGCGGTCGATCCGAGACCCAGTACTTC
TRBV27	TRBD2	TRBJ2-2	.	CASSSGGANTGELFF	TGTGCCAGCAGTTCGGGGGGGGCGAACACCGGGGAGCTGTTTTTT
TRBV6-1	TRBD2	TRBJ2-7	few	CASRPLAGGSYEQYF	TGTGCCAGCAGGCCCCTAGCGGGGGGTTCCTACGAGCAGTACTTC
TRBV24-1	.	TRBJ1-2	.	CATSDATGNNYGYTF	TGTGCCACCAGCGATGCAACCGGGAATAACTATGGCTACACCTTC
TRBV5-1	TRBD2	TRBJ2-5	.	CASTPGSGGQETQYF	TGCGCCAGCACCCCGGGGAGCGGGGGGCAAGAGACCCAGTACTTC
TRBV4-1	TRBD1	TRBJ1-1	.	CASSQKDRDTEAFF	TGCGCCAGCAGCCAAAAGGACAGGGACACTGAAGCTTTCTTT
TRBV24-1	.	TRBJ1-5	few	CATSEGSQPQHF	TGTGCCACCAGTGAGGGTAGTCAGCCCCAGCATTTT
TRBV11-3	TRBD1	TRBJ1-4	.	CASSSWTGGDEVRNEKLFF	TGTGCCAGCAGCTCCTGGACAGGAGGTGACGAGGTGAGAAATGAAAAACTGTTTTTT
TRBV18	.	TRBJ2-7	.	CASSPRTGGRDEQYF	TGTGCCAGCTCACCAAGGACGGGGGGCCGCGACGAGCAGTACTTC
TRBV6-1	.	TRBJ1-1	.	CASSWGYTEAFF	TGTGCCAGCAGCTGGGGTTACACTGAAGCTTTCTTT
TRBV10-1	.	TRBJ1-2	.	CASSESRDNYGYTF	TGCGCCAGCAGTGAGTCCCGGGATAACTATGGCTACACCTTC
TRBV19	TRBD2	TRBJ2-1	few	CASKASPPLAGGPSYNEQFF	TGTGCCAGTAAGGCCTCCCCTCCTCTAGCGGGAGGGCCCTCCTACAATGAGCAGTTCTTC
TRBV11-2	.	TRBJ2-3	.	CASSQRGFDGDTQYF	TGTGCCAGCAGCCAACGGGGCTTCGACGGAGATACGCAGTATTTT
TRBV2	.	TRBJ2-7	.	CASRAGIYEQYF	TGTGCCAGCAGGGCGGGGATCTACGAGCAGTACTTC
TRBV6-5	TRBD1	TRBJ1-1	few	CASRYPTGALRGAFF	TGTGCCAGCAGGTACCCCACAGGGGCCCTAAGAGGAGCTTTCTTT
TRBV30	TRBD1	TRBJ1-3	few	CAWNTGGAGNTIYF	TGTGCCTGGAATACAGGGGGCGCTGGAAACACCATATATTTT
TRBV6-2/TRBV6-3	.	TRBJ1-1	.	CASRAAVGTEAFF	TGTGCCAGCAGAGCAGCGGTGGGGACTGAAGCTTTCTTT
TRBV20-1	TRBD1	TRBJ2-1	.	CSALRPGTAYEQFF	TGCAGTGCCCTACGTCCCGGGACAGCCTATGAGCAGTTCTTC
TRBV29-1	TRBD2	TRBJ2-7	.	CSVNPAGTYEQYF	TGCAGCGTTAACCCAGCGGGAACCTACGAGCAGTACTTC
TRBV6-1	TRBD1	TRBJ1-5	medium-sized	CASSKNPGQVPHF	TGTGCCAGCAGCAAGAATCCGGGACAGGTCCCGCATTTT
TRBV28	.	TRBJ1-2	.	CASSLAGAPNYGYTF	TGTGCCAGCAGTTTAGCTGGGGCCCCCAACTATGGCTACACCTTC
TRBV15	.	TRBJ1-1	.	CATSRELGRNTEAFF	TGTGCCACCAGCAGAGAATTGGGGAGGAACACTGAAGCTTTCTTT
TRBV19	TRBD1	TRBJ2-6	.	CASNQGVVSGANVLTF	TGTGCCAGTAACCAGGGGGTGGTCTCTGGGGCCAACGTCCTGACTTTC
TRBV24-1	TRBD2	TRBJ2-5	few	CATSGSGGGMETQYF	TGTGCCACCAGTGGTTCGGGCGGGGGGATGGAGACCCAGTACTTC
TRBV12-5	TRBD1	TRBJ2-5	.	CASGPPTGEETQYF	TGTGCTAGTGGACCTCCGACAGGGGAAGAGACCCAGTACTTC
TRBV6-8	.	TRBJ1-5	.	CASWTRRGAGNQPQHF	TGTGCCAGCTGGACACGCCGGGGCGCGGGCAATCAGCCCCAGCATTTT
TRBV6-1	.	TRBJ2-1	few	CASSERGLASYNEQFF	TGTGCCAGCAGTGAAAGAGGGCTAGCGAGCTACAATGAGCAGTTCTTC
TRBV27	.	TRBJ2-7	.	CASGSGATAYEQYF	TGTGCCAGCGGGTCTGGAGCAACGGCCTACGAGCAGTACTTC
TRBV3-1	TRBD1	TRBJ2-7	.	CASSQGGQGYEQYF	TGTGCCAGCAGCCAAGGTGGACAGGGGTACGAGCAGTACTTC
TRBV29-1	.	TRBJ1-2	few	CSVGSYGYTF	TGCAGCGTTGGGTCCTATGGCTACACCTTC
TRBV20-1	.	TRBJ2-5	.	CSALVLETQYF	TGCAGTGCCCTGGTCTTGGAGACCCAGTACTTC
TRBV4-1	.	TRBJ1-6	.	CASSQVRGDSPLHF	TGCGCCAGCAGCCAAGTTAGAGGGGATTCACCCCTCCACTTT
TRBV24-1	.	TRBJ2-3	.	CATSENDITTSTDTQYF	TGTGCCACCAGTGAAAATGACATTACTACTAGCACAGATACGCAGTATTTT
TRBV24-1	.	TRBJ2-3	.	CVTSDSPGAGASTDTQYF	TGTGTCACCAGTGATTCCCCAGGAGCAGGGGCTAGCACAGATACGCAGTATTTT
TRBV5-1	TRBD1	TRBJ2-3	.	CASSPDRVPTDTQYF	TGCGCCAGCAGCCCGGACAGGGTACCGACAGATACGCAGTATTTT
TRBV20-1	TRBD1	TRBJ1-1	few	CSANSQGAGTEAFF	TGCAGTGCTAACAGTCAGGGGGCGGGCACTGAAGCTTTCTTT
TRBV6-1	TRBD1	TRBJ2-6	.	CASTGGSGANVLTF	TGTGCCAGCACAGGGGGTTCTGGGGCCAACGTCCTGACTTTC
TRBV20-1	.	TRBJ2-7	medium-sized	CSARDRSGTYEQYF	TGCAGTGCTAGAGATCGTAGCGGAACCTACGAGCAGTACTTC
TRBV28	.	TRBJ1-2	.	CASRIGPASLYGYTF	TGTGCCAGCAGGATAGGACCCGCGAGCCTTTATGGCTACACCTTC
TRBV6-2/TRBV6-3	.	TRBJ2-7	.	CASSYYLLDRTFSYEQYF	TGTGCCAGCAGTTACTATTTATTGGACAGAACCTTCTCCTACGAGCAGTACTTC
TRBV5-1	TRBD1	TRBJ1-2	.	CASSLSGTGEYGYTF	TGCGCCAGCAGCTTGTCGGGGACAGGGGAATATGGCTACACCTTC
TRBV6-1	.	TRBJ1-2	.	CASSTLDGNYGYTF	TGTGCCAGCAGTACCCTGGACGGAAACTATGGCTACACCTTC
TRBV20-1	.	TRBJ2-1	.	CSALRSLQFF	TGCAGTGCCCTGCGGTCCCTGCAGTTCTTC
TRBV6-1	TRBD2	TRBJ2-3	.	CASSAGGVADTQYF	TGTGCCAGCAGCGCGGGGGGGGTGGCAGATACGCAGTATTTT
TRBV4-1	TRBD2	TRBJ2-2	.	CASGIISGGATGELFF	TGCGCCAGCGGCATAATTAGCGGGGGGGCGACCGGGGAGCTGTTTTTT
TRBV20-1	TRBD2	TRBJ2-3	few	CSARDPGTSGGLAQYF	TGCAGTGCTAGAGACCCCGGGACTAGCGGGGGGCTCGCGCAGTATTTT
TRBV6-2/TRBV6-3	.	TRBJ2-1	few	CASTKNYNEQFF	TGTGCCAGCACCAAAAATTACAATGAGCAGTTCTTC
TRBV11-3	TRBD2	TRBJ2-3	.	CASRAGAGADTQYF	TGTGCCAGCAGGGCGGGAGCGGGGGCAGATACGCAGTATTTT
TRBV12-3/TRBV12-4	.	TRBJ1-3	few	CASINDAGVGGNTIYF	TGTGCCAGCATCAACGACGCAGGGGTAGGTGGAAACACCATATATTTT